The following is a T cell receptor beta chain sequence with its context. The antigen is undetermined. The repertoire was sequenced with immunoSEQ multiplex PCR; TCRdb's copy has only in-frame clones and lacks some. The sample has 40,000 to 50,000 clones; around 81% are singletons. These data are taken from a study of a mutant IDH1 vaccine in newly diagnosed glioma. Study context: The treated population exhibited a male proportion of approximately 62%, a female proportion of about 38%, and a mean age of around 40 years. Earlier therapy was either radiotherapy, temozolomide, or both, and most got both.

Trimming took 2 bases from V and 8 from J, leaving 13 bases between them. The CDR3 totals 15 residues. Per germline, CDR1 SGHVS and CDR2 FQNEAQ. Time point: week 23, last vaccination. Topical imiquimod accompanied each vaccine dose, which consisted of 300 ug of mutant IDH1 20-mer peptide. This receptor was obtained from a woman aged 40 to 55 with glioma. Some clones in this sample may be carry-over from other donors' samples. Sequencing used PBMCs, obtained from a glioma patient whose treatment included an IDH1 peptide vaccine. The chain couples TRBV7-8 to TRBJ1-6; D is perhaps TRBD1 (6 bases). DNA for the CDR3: TGTGCCAGCAGCTTATTGAGGGGGGGGGATTCACCCCTCCACTTT. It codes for CASSLLRGGDSPLHF.